This TCR beta chain came from a study of shared clonotypes between healthy human individuals. Only in-frame clones appear in the TCRdb table, and some are missing; sequencing was by immunoSEQ multiplex PCR. Of 700,000 to 950,000 clones listed, 96% are singletons. Naive CD8 isolation took CD45RO-negative cells positively selected for CCR7 and excluded terminally differentiated effector memory CD45RA+ cells. Each of the donors was a healthy adult who was HIV-negative and had not had a recent acute infection or vaccination. Points on this clone: What it binds is unknown.

Study outcomes and limitations: For sorted subsets, rarefaction showed incomplete sequencing despite large depth.

This CDR3 has 15 amino acids. Germline CDR1 is MGHRA and CDR2 is YSYEKL. The V gene lost 4 bases and the J gene lost 3 bases, with 16 bases spanning the gap. The sequence was collected from a man younger than 45 in good health. This chain uses TRBV4-1 with TRBJ2-7; weak D call: TRBD2 (5 bases). Sequences were obtained from naive CD8+ T cells sorted from blood. CDR3 residues: CASSPGMDAGYEQYF. In DNA form, the CDR3 reads TGCGCCAGCAGCCCGGGAATGGACGCGGGCTACGAGCAGTACTTC.